These T cell receptor beta chains were read from a single sample in a study of cytomegalovirus exposure and HLA in healthy donors. Profiling relied on immunoSEQ multiplex PCR, and the TCRdb table lists in-frame clones only, not all of them. The table includes under 200,000 clones, roughly 80% detected once. The sample consisted of PBMCs. Source of these receptors: a young woman in good health and CMV-seronegative. Both conserved end residues are part of each CDR3. The order of the fields is V gene, J gene, clone size, D gene, CDR3 length, CDR3 protein, CDR3 DNA. The D gene is left open where the match is weak. Clone size, where shown, is once, few, many, or a class for clones that have expanded.

v_call: TRBV7-6
j_call: TRBJ2-3
clone_size: NA
d_call: TRBD1
cdr3_length: 14
cdr3_aa: CASSLDRPTDTQYF
cdr3_nt: TGTGCCAGCAGCTTGGACAGGCCCACAGATACGCAGTATTTT

v_call: TRBV29-1
j_call: TRBJ2-7
clone_size: NA
d_call: TRBD2
cdr3_length: 16
cdr3_aa: CSVVKNLAGGPWEQYF
cdr3_nt: TGCAGCGTTGTAAAGAACTTAGCGGGAGGGCCGTGGGAGCAGTACTTC

v_call: TRBV30
j_call: TRBJ2-1
clone_size: NA
d_call: TRBD2
cdr3_length: 14
cdr3_aa: CAWHDLAGFNEQFF
cdr3_nt: TGTGCCTGGCACGACCTAGCGGGATTTAATGAGCAGTTCTTC

v_call: TRBV21-1
j_call: TRBJ2-1
clone_size: NA
d_call: NA
cdr3_length: 17
cdr3_aa: CASSKGHPGGAINEQFF
cdr3_nt: TGTGCCAGCAGCAAAGGTCACCCGGGGGGCGCGATCAATGAGCAGTTCTTC

v_call: TRBV7-2
j_call: TRBJ2-4
clone_size: NA
d_call: NA
cdr3_length: 15
cdr3_aa: CASSLDRVAKNIQYF
cdr3_nt: TGTGCCAGCAGCTTAGACAGGGTAGCCAAAAACATTCAGTACTTC

v_call: TRBV9
j_call: TRBJ2-1
clone_size: NA
d_call: NA
cdr3_length: 12
cdr3_aa: CASSVSFDEQFF
cdr3_nt: TGTGCCAGCAGCGTGAGCTTCGATGAGCAGTTCTTC

v_call: TRBV28
j_call: TRBJ2-5
clone_size: NA
d_call: TRBD2
cdr3_length: 16
cdr3_aa: CASSLLWGGSGKREYF
cdr3_nt: TGTGCCAGCAGCCTTTTGTGGGGAGGGTCAGGAAAAAGGGAGTACTTC

v_call: TRBV11-2
j_call: TRBJ2-7
clone_size: NA
d_call: TRBD2
cdr3_length: 14
cdr3_aa: CASRPGTSTYEQYF
cdr3_nt: TGTGCCAGCAGACCCGGGACTAGCACCTACGAGCAGTACTTC

v_call: TRBV11-2
j_call: TRBJ2-1
clone_size: NA
d_call: NA
cdr3_length: 18
cdr3_aa: CASSLAGYEQARYNEQFF
cdr3_nt: TGTGCCAGCAGCTTAGCGGGCTACGAACAGGCCCGCTACAATGAGCAGTTCTTC

v_call: TRBV2
j_call: TRBJ2-7
clone_size: NA
d_call: NA
cdr3_length: 11
cdr3_aa: CASHEGGEQYF
cdr3_nt: TGTGCCAGCCACGAAGGGGGCGAGCAGTACTTC

v_call: TRBV18
j_call: TRBJ2-1
clone_size: NA
d_call: TRBD1
cdr3_length: 16
cdr3_aa: CASSPAQGQVPNEQFF
cdr3_nt: TGTGCCAGCTCACCAGCCCAAGGACAGGTGCCTAATGAGCAGTTCTTC

v_call: TRBV11-2
j_call: TRBJ2-5
clone_size: NA
d_call: NA
cdr3_length: 15
cdr3_aa: CASSFSPDPGETQYF
cdr3_nt: TGTGCCAGCAGCTTCTCACCCGACCCGGGGGAGACCCAGTACTTC

v_call: TRBV7-6
j_call: TRBJ1-2
clone_size: NA
d_call: NA
cdr3_length: 14
cdr3_aa: CASSLAPFADGYTF
cdr3_nt: TGTGCCAGCAGCTTAGCGCCGTTTGCGGATGGCTACACCTTC

v_call: TRBV4-3
j_call: TRBJ2-3
clone_size: NA
d_call: NA
cdr3_length: 12
cdr3_aa: CASSHPGSSQYF
cdr3_nt: TGCGCCAGCAGCCATCCAGGGTCCTCGCAGTATTTT

v_call: TRBV5-1
j_call: TRBJ1-1
clone_size: NA
d_call: TRBD1
cdr3_length: 17
cdr3_aa: CASSLGQGGTMNTEAFF
cdr3_nt: TGCGCCAGCAGCTTAGGACAGGGGGGAACTATGAACACTGAAGCTTTCTTT

v_call: TRBV27
j_call: TRBJ1-1
clone_size: NA
d_call: TRBD1
cdr3_length: 14
cdr3_aa: CASSLRDRGAEAFF
cdr3_nt: TGTGCCAGCAGTCTCCGGGACAGGGGGGCTGAAGCTTTCTTT

v_call: TRBV7-9
j_call: TRBJ1-4
clone_size: NA
d_call: NA
cdr3_length: 15
cdr3_aa: CASSLLRGSNEKLFF
cdr3_nt: TGTGCCAGCAGCTTACTCAGGGGATCTAATGAAAAACTGTTTTTT

v_call: TRBV6-5
j_call: TRBJ1-2
clone_size: NA
d_call: TRBD1
cdr3_length: 13
cdr3_aa: CASTPTGMGGYTF
cdr3_nt: TGTGCCAGCACTCCGACAGGGATGGGGGGCTACACCTTC

v_call: TRBV30
j_call: TRBJ2-3
clone_size: NA
d_call: TRBD2
cdr3_length: 15
cdr3_aa: CAWGGPAGEIDTQYF
cdr3_nt: TGTGCCTGGGGCGGCCCGGCGGGAGAAATAGATACGCAGTATTTT

v_call: TRBV4-3
j_call: TRBJ2-2
clone_size: NA
d_call: TRBD2
cdr3_length: 18
cdr3_aa: CASSQASRRGLQPGELFF
cdr3_nt: TGCGCCAGCAGCCAAGCATCTCGTAGGGGACTACAACCCGGGGAGCTGTTTTTT

v_call: TRBV6-6
j_call: TRBJ1-1
clone_size: once
d_call: TRBD1
cdr3_length: 12
cdr3_aa: CASSRTGTEAFF
cdr3_nt: TGTGCCAGCAGTAGGACAGGTACTGAAGCTTTCTTT

v_call: TRBV7-2
j_call: TRBJ2-5
clone_size: NA
d_call: TRBD2
cdr3_length: 16
cdr3_aa: CASTPGGGRGGETQYF
cdr3_nt: TGTGCCAGCACCCCTGGAGGCGGGAGGGGCGGGGAGACCCAGTACTTC

v_call: TRBV7-2
j_call: TRBJ1-1
clone_size: NA
d_call: NA
cdr3_length: 15
cdr3_aa: CASSLVGGKGGEAFF
cdr3_nt: TGTGCCAGCAGCTTAGTAGGGGGAAAGGGAGGGGAGGCTTTCTTT

v_call: TRBV7-9
j_call: TRBJ2-7
clone_size: NA
d_call: TRBD1
cdr3_length: 14
cdr3_aa: CASSYTGTEYEQYF
cdr3_nt: TGTGCCAGCAGCTACACCGGGACAGAGTACGAGCAGTACTTC

v_call: TRBV6-1
j_call: TRBJ1-2
clone_size: few
d_call: NA
cdr3_length: 14
cdr3_aa: CASTPGLLRDGYTF
cdr3_nt: TGTGCCAGCACCCCCGGCCTCCTCAGGGATGGCTACACCTTC

v_call: TRBV4-2
j_call: TRBJ2-5
clone_size: few
d_call: NA
cdr3_length: 15
cdr3_aa: CASSQGTETQETQYF
cdr3_nt: TGTGCCAGCAGCCAAGGGACAGAGACCCAAGAGACCCAGTACTTC

v_call: TRBV4-3
j_call: TRBJ1-3
clone_size: NA
d_call: NA
cdr3_length: 15
cdr3_aa: CASSQDLFSGNTIYF
cdr3_nt: TGCGCCAGCAGCCAAGATCTCTTCTCTGGAAACACCATATATTTT

v_call: TRBV29-1
j_call: TRBJ2-1
clone_size: NA
d_call: TRBD2
cdr3_length: 15
cdr3_aa: CSVYTSRAGATEQFF
cdr3_nt: TGCAGCGTGTATACTAGTCGAGCGGGAGCGACTGAGCAGTTCTTC

v_call: TRBV19
j_call: TRBJ1-2
clone_size: NA
d_call: NA
cdr3_length: 13
cdr3_aa: CASRTVTNYGYTF
cdr3_nt: TGTGCCAGTAGGACAGTTACTAACTATGGCTACACCTTC

v_call: TRBV27
j_call: TRBJ2-7
clone_size: once
d_call: TRBD1
cdr3_length: 15
cdr3_aa: CASSLARGNTYEQYF
cdr3_nt: TGTGCCAGCAGTTTAGCCAGGGGGAATACCTACGAGCAGTACTTC

v_call: TRBV2
j_call: TRBJ1-4
clone_size: NA
d_call: NA
cdr3_length: 14
cdr3_aa: CASSERQNNEKLFF
cdr3_nt: TGTGCCAGCAGTGAGAGACAGAATAATGAAAAACTGTTTTTT

v_call: TRBV11-2
j_call: TRBJ2-3
clone_size: NA
d_call: TRBD2
cdr3_length: 16
cdr3_aa: CASSLGHSGMWDTRYF
cdr3_nt: TGTGCCAGCAGCTTAGGGCATAGCGGGATGTGGGATACGCGGTATTTT

v_call: TRBV6-1
j_call: TRBJ1-5
clone_size: NA
d_call: NA
cdr3_length: 16
cdr3_aa: CASSVGVGRPNQPQHF
cdr3_nt: TGTGCCAGCAGTGTAGGGGTTGGCAGGCCCAATCAGCCCCAGCATTTT

v_call: TRBV6-5
j_call: TRBJ2-2
clone_size: NA
d_call: NA
cdr3_length: 13
cdr3_aa: CASSPGGPGELFF
cdr3_nt: TGTGCCAGCAGCCCCGGGGGGCCCGGGGAGCTGTTTTTT

v_call: TRBV6-5
j_call: TRBJ1-1
clone_size: once
d_call: NA
cdr3_length: 13
cdr3_aa: CASNRRKDTEAFF
cdr3_nt: TGTGCCAGCAACAGACGCAAGGACACTGAAGCTTTCTTT

v_call: TRBV11-2
j_call: TRBJ1-5
clone_size: NA
d_call: TRBD1
cdr3_length: 14
cdr3_aa: CASSSTGGGQPQHF
cdr3_nt: TGTGCCAGCAGCTCCACAGGGGGTGGTCAGCCCCAGCATTTT

v_call: TRBV7-2
j_call: TRBJ2-7
clone_size: NA
d_call: TRBD1
cdr3_length: 14
cdr3_aa: CASSSQIRQGQQYF
cdr3_nt: TGTGCCAGCAGCTCTCAAATACGACAGGGTCAGCAGTACTTC

v_call: TRBV4-3
j_call: TRBJ2-3
clone_size: once
d_call: NA
cdr3_length: 13
cdr3_aa: CASSSNKGDTQYF
cdr3_nt: TGCGCCAGCAGCTCGAACAAGGGGGATACGCAGTATTTT

v_call: TRBV4-3
j_call: TRBJ1-1
clone_size: few
d_call: NA
cdr3_length: 17
cdr3_aa: CASSQDSTGSGITEAFF
cdr3_nt: TGCGCCAGCAGCCAAGATAGCACAGGCTCAGGGATCACTGAAGCTTTCTTT

v_call: TRBV4-3
j_call: TRBJ1-3
clone_size: NA
d_call: NA
cdr3_length: 12
cdr3_aa: CASSQSGNTIYF
cdr3_nt: TGCGCCAGCAGCCAAAGCGGAAACACCATATATTTT

v_call: TRBV30
j_call: TRBJ1-6
clone_size: NA
d_call: TRBD1
cdr3_length: 14
cdr3_aa: CAWSIGQGNSPLHF
cdr3_nt: TGTGCCTGGAGTATCGGACAGGGAAATTCACCCCTCCACTTT

v_call: TRBV27
j_call: TRBJ1-1
clone_size: NA
d_call: NA
cdr3_length: 18
cdr3_aa: CASNSRPFIGVEDTEAFF
cdr3_nt: TGTGCCAGCAACTCCCGGCCATTTATCGGGGTGGAGGACACTGAAGCTTTCTTT

v_call: TRBV15
j_call: TRBJ2-3
clone_size: NA
d_call: TRBD2
cdr3_length: 15
cdr3_aa: CATRPSGASTDTQYF
cdr3_nt: TGTGCCACCCGTCCTAGCGGAGCTAGCACAGATACGCAGTATTTT

v_call: TRBV13
j_call: TRBJ2-2
clone_size: NA
d_call: TRBD2
cdr3_length: 14
cdr3_aa: CASNLAGDTGELFF
cdr3_nt: TGTGCCAGCAACCTAGCGGGAGACACCGGGGAGCTGTTTTTT